This entry lists 15 T cell receptor beta chains sequenced from one sample in a study of blood T cell repertoires in COVID-19. Sequencing was performed with immunoSEQ multiplex PCR; in TCRdb, only in-frame clones are kept and a portion is missing. This sample carries more than 450,000 clones, roughly 87% of them seen once, and the ten largest clones take approximately 0.7%. Material: PBMCs or T cells enriched from blood (not recorded which). These receptors were obtained from a woman under 30 who had recovered from COVID-19.

This clone has a count of ten or more. The chain carries TRBV6-5 and TRBJ2-2; perhaps TRBD2 as D (6 bases). Trimming cost V 6 bases and J 3 bases, with 11 bases left between them. CDR3 size: 14 residues. Per the germline V gene, CDR1 is MNHEY and CDR2 is SVGAGI. CDR3: CASRGDLYTGELFF. The CDR3 DNA sequence: TGTGCCAGCAGAGGGGACTTATACACCGGGGAGCTGTTTTTT.

The rearrangement joins TRBV20-1 to TRBJ1-2; no clear D. The CDR3 spans 11 residues. Germline V gives CDR1 DFQATT, CDR2 SNEGSKA (reference sequence). Trimming shortened V by 6 bases and J by 6 bases, and 11 bases separated the two germline ends. The CDR3: CSAFSRDGYTF. CDR3 nucleotides: TGCAGTGCCTTTAGCCGGGATGGCTACACCTTC.

The chain uses TRBV5-6 and TRBJ2-7, with 9 bases that match TRBD1. The germline V gene has CDR1 SGHDT and CDR2 YYEEEE. V shed 4 bases and J 3 bases; nucleotides not matched to a gene: 11. This CDR3 has 16 residues. The CDR3 nucleotides are TGTGCCAGCAGCAGAATTTGGGACAGGGATTACTACGAGCAGTACTTC. Amino acids: CASSRIWDRDYYEQYF.

This chain links TRBV20-1 with TRBJ1-2; D gene unclear. CDR3 size: 13 residues. Trimming shortened V by 3 bases and J by 8 bases, and 16 bases separated the two germline ends. Germline V gene data show CDR1 as DFQATT and CDR2 as SNEGSKA (reference sequence). CDR3 in amino acids: CSASYSEKRGYTF. The CDR3, as DNA: TGCAGTGCTAGTTACAGCGAAAAGCGGGGCTACACCTTC.

V usage is TRBV28 and J usage is TRBJ1-1, with D perhaps matching TRBD1 (5 bases). With 4 bases removed from V and 2 bases from J, the gap between germline ends came to 8 bases. CDR3 length equals 13 residues. From germline, CDR1 is MDHEN and CDR2 SYDVKM. The CDR3 DNA follows: TGTGCCAGCAGTTGGGGCGGCAACACTGAAGCTTTCTTT. It codes for CASSWGGNTEAFF.

J is TRBJ2-7 and V is TRBV5-6; 14 nucleotides match TRBD2. The CDR3 is made up of 15 amino acids. With V trimmed by 3 bases and J by 3 bases, 2 bases remained unmatched. Germline V CDR1 and CDR2: SGHDT, YYEEEE. In DNA form, the CDR3 reads TGTGCCAGCAGCTGGGGGACTAGCGGGGGCTACGAGCAGTACTTC. It specifies CASSWGTSGGYEQYF.

The chain links TRBV12-3 or TRBV12-4 to TRBJ1-1; the D is unclear. V lost 6 bases to trimming and J lost 0 bases, with 8 bases between them. CDR3 length: 13 residues. The CDR3 DNA reads as TGTGCCAGCAGCCCCCGGTTGAACACTGAAGCTTTCTTT. This codes for CASSPRLNTEAFF.

The J gene is TRBJ2-2, the V gene TRBV10-3, with no clear D. Germline CDR1 and CDR2: ENHRY and SYGVKD. V lost 2 bases and J 5 bases, leaving 9 bases between the germline ends. The CDR3 loop spans 14 amino acids. Here the CDR3 DNA reads TGTGCCATCAGTGAGAGAGCAACGACCGGGGAGCTGTTTTTT. This translates into CAISERATTGELFF.

Worth noting for this clone: The identical CDR3 is also encoded by other nucleotide sequences in the sample. The chain carries TRBV7-2 and TRBJ2-2; 8 bases match TRBD2. The CDR3 has 15 residues. CDR1 and CDR2 from the germline V gene are SGHTA and FQGNSA. The ends lost 2 bases at V and 2 bases at J; junction bases unmatched: 1. The CDR3: CASSLSGGNTGELFF. The DNA of the CDR3 is TGTGCCAGCAGCTTAAGCGGGGGCAACACCGGGGAGCTGTTTTTT. Drawing the rest from reference TRBV7-2 and TRBJ2-2, the complete variable domain is GAGVSQSPSNKVTEKGKDVELRCDPISGHTALYWYRQSLGQGLEFLIYFQGNSAPDKSGLPSDRFSAERTGGSVSTLTIQRTQQEDSAVYLCASSLSGGNTGELFFGEGSRLTVL.

The rearrangement joins TRBV28 to TRBJ1-5, with D perhaps TRBD1 (6 bases). Germline loops: CDR1 MDHEN, CDR2 SYDVKM. This CDR3 contains 14 residues. Trimming removed 6 bases at V and 5 bases at J, with 14 bases between. CDR3: CASRSGQSHQPQHF. In nucleotides, the CDR3 is TGTGCCAGCAGATCCGGACAGAGCCATCAGCCCCAGCATTTT.

CDR3 sequence: CASSLGPGGSGYTF. The CDR3 nucleotides are TGTGCCAGCAGCTTAGGGCCTGGCGGCTCTGGCTACACCTTC. The chain carries TRBV7-9 and TRBJ1-2; no clear D. The CDR3 is made up of 14 amino acids. In germline, CDR1 is SEHNR, CDR2 FQNEAQ (reference sequence). Trimming left V 1 base short and J 7 bases short, with 13 bases between.

The chain recombines TRBV5-5 with TRBJ2-5; D remains unclear. Trimming took off 0 bases at V and 2 bases at J, with 11 bases between the two ends. Germline-derived CDR1 and CDR2 are SGHKS and YYEKEE (reference sequence). The CDR3 is made up of 15 amino acids. In DNA, the CDR3 is TGTGCCAGCAGCTTGGGCCCCCTAAATCAAGAGACCCAGTACTTC. The encoded protein is CASSLGPLNQETQYF.

This chain uses TRBV12-5 with TRBJ2-3; TRBD2 matches 8 bases. Unmatched junction bases numbered 3, after V lost 7 bases and J lost 0 bases. The CDR3 totals 14 residues. Germline CDR1 reads LGHNT; CDR2 reads FRNRAP. The CDR3 loop reads CASAASGSTDTQYF. The CDR3 bases are TGTGCTAGTGCCGCTAGCGGGAGCACAGATACGCAGTATTTT.

The chain combines TRBV23-1 with TRBJ2-7; maybe TRBD2 (5 bases). Being an ORF, TRBV23-1 has a function that is uncertain. V lost 4 bases to trimming and J lost 4 bases, with 8 bases between them. CDR3 length: 12 amino acids. CDR3 sequence: CASSRGRYEQYF. The CDR3 DNA follows: TGCGCCAGCAGTCGAGGGCGTTACGAGCAGTACTTC.

The rearrangement joins TRBV5-8 to TRBJ1-6; D call uncertain. Germline assignment: CDR1 SGHTS and CDR2 YDEGEE. The CDR3 is 12 residues long. Trimming shortened V by 4 bases and J by 11 bases, and 10 bases separated the two germline ends. CDR3 sequence (DNA): TGTGCCAGCAGCCTGCGGGAAGCACCCCTCCACTTT. Its translation: CASSLREAPLHF.